These 2 T cell receptor beta chains share one sample of origin, sequenced in a study of blood T cells in healthy people across ages. Primers used in a second PCR of roughly 6 to 12 cycles were a sample-barcoded 5' primer and a J-beta primer mix. TCRdb re-called the 5' RACE reads through MiXCR, storing one row per CDR3 protein. The table has about 800,000 distinct CDR3 sequences, roughly 64% seen once. The specimen was blood. These TCRs come from a man younger than 40 in good health.

This clonotype is a singleton in its sample. The chain employs TRBV24-1 and TRBJ2-5, with no clear D. Between the trimmed V and J ends, which lost 0 bases and 2 bases, there was a span of 0 bases. Per germline, CDR1 KGHDR and CDR2 SFDVKD. The CDR3 is 12 amino acids. The CDR3 coding sequence is TGTGCCACCAGTGATTTGCAAGAGACCCAGTACTTC. Its translation: CATSDLQETQYF.

This chain connects TRBV15 to TRBJ2-7, with a weak D call TRBD2 (5 bases). The CDR3 is 14 residues long. V was trimmed by 3 bases and J by 2 bases, leaving 11 bases between them. Germline V lookup: CDR1 LNHNV, CDR2 YYDKDF (reference sequence). CDR3 residues: CATSREDGAYEQYF. For the CDR3, the DNA is TGTGCCACCAGCAGGGAGGATGGGGCCTACGAGCAGTACTTC.